This TCR beta chain was recorded in a study of OX40 agonist ivuxolimab in advanced cancers. Study in general: Intravenous ivuxolimab at 0.01 to 10 mg/kg was given to patients every 2 weeks. Three dose-escalation patients had partial responses: one with hepatocellular carcinoma and two with cutaneous melanoma. Of mixed ages from 23 to 79 and averaging about 65 years, the group was about 80% male.

Here immunoSEQ multiplex PCR was the method, and the copy in TCRdb shows in-frame clones only, minus some. The sample shows tens of thousands of clones, approximately 92% of them seen only once. Looked up from germline, CDR1 is SGDLS and CDR2 is YYNGEE. CDR3 length: 15 amino acids. Trimming cost V 0 bases and J 2 bases, with 11 bases left between them. People who had autoimmune disease history or systemic immunosuppression were excluded. This specimen was CD4+ or CD8+ T cells sorted from blood, taken in a trial of the OX40 agonist ivuxolimab. This TCR derives from an adult with an advanced solid tumor such as melanoma, head and neck, liver or kidney cancer. This sequence joins TRBV9 and TRBJ1-2; D is unclear. CDR3 coding DNA: TGTGCCAGCAGCGTAGAAGGAGGCAGCAACTATGGCTACACCTTC. As protein: CASSVEGGSNYGYTF.